Below are 12 T cell receptor beta chains sequenced from a single sample in a study of neoadjuvant anti-PD-1 for oral cavity cancer. Profiling relied on immunoSEQ multiplex PCR, and the TCRdb table lists in-frame clones only, not all of them. Of fewer than 20,000 clones in the sample, approximately 79% are singletons; the top ten hold over 2.5%. This sample comprised PBMCs, obtained before nivolumab (anti-PD-1) treatment. The receptors were sampled from a person aged 35-79 years with oral cavity squamous cell carcinoma.

The rearrangement uses TRBV9 and TRBJ2-7; 8 positions agree with TRBD2. V was clipped by 2 bases and J by 3 bases; unmatched bases: 1. Germline V CDR1 and CDR2: SGDLS, YYNGEE. CDR3 size: 13 residues. The CDR3 here is CASSVREGYEQYF. As DNA, the CDR3 is TGTGCCAGCAGCGTCCGGGAGGGCTACGAGCAGTACTTC. Supplemented by reference TRBV9 and TRBJ2-7, the full variable domain reads DSGVTQTPKHLITATGQRVTLRCSPRSGDLSVYWYQQSLDQGLQFLIQYYNGEERAKGNILERFSAQQFPDLHSELNLSSLELGDSALYFCASSVREGYEQYFGPGTRLTVT.

The V gene is TRBV5-1, the J gene TRBJ2-1; 10 bases match TRBD1. Germline CDR1 is SGHRS and CDR2 is YFSETQ. Trimming took 4 bases from V and 6 from J; bases not matched to a gene: 10. The CDR3 is made up of 16 amino acids. CDR3 sequence (DNA): TGCGCCAGCAGCGCCCCCGACAGGGGGCAGGGCAATGAGCAGTTCTTC. This encodes CASSAPDRGQGNEQFF.

CDR3 DNA sequence: TGCGCCAGCAGCCAAGTGGAGGGGGGAGACAATGAGCAGTTCTTC. Protein product: CASSQVEGGDNEQFF. V usage is TRBV4-1 and J usage is TRBJ2-1, with D possibly being TRBD1 or TRBD2 (6 bases each). Germline loops: CDR1 MGHRA, CDR2 YSYEKL. Deletions cut 1 base from V and 5 bases from J, with 12 bases between. The CDR3 spans 15 residues.

The genes are TRBV28 and TRBJ2-1; TRBD1 aligns across 10 bases. The CDR3 has 14 residues. V gave up 4 bases and J gave up 7 bases; unmatched junction bases: 4. Germline lookup yields CDR1 MDHEN and CDR2 SYDVKM. The DNA for the CDR3 is TGTGCCAGCAGTTACGGGACAGGGGAAAATGAGCAGTTCTTC. This sequence encodes CASSYGTGENEQFF.

This clone has more than one count but fewer than ten. The genes are TRBV19 and TRBJ2-1, with D unresolved. Trimming took off 1 base at V and 6 bases at J, with 10 bases between the two ends. CDR3 length: 14 amino acids. Per germline, CDR1 LNHDA and CDR2 SQIVND (reference sequence). The CDR3 DNA reads as TGTGCCAGTAGTATAGTGAAGGAATCCAATGAGCAGTTCTTC. Protein sequence: CASSIVKESNEQFF.

This clone was counted between two and nine times. V usage is TRBV19 and J usage is TRBJ1-5, with D unclear. CDR1 is LNHDA, CDR2 SQIVND, per germline (reference sequence). Trimming removed 10 bases from V and 0 bases from J, with 22 bases in between. The CDR3 is made up of 17 amino acids. CDR3: CATLPSVGTYSNQPQHF. CDR3 DNA sequence: TGTGCCACCTTACCATCTGTCGGTACCTATAGCAATCAGCCCCAGCATTTT.

As for this clone: This specimen includes other DNA sequences encoding the same CDR3. This chain connects TRBV30 to TRBJ1-5; a weak D match, TRBD1 (5 bases). There are 13 residues in the CDR3. From germline, CDR1 is GTSNPN and CDR2 SVGIG (reference sequence). Trimming left V 3 bases short and J 4 bases short, with 10 bases between. The CDR3 is CAWSGGRNQPQHF. The CDR3 nucleotides are TGTGCCTGGAGCGGGGGGAGGAATCAGCCCCAGCATTTT.

This clone was seen once. The chain employs TRBV19 and TRBJ2-2; no definite D call. Looked up from germline, CDR1 is LNHDA and CDR2 is SQIVND (reference sequence). CDR3 size: 15 residues. V shed 9 bases and J shed 1 base, with 15 bases lying between them. The DNA of the CDR3 is TGTGCCAGCAATAAAGAACCCGAGAACACCGGGGAGCTGTTTTTT. Residues: CASNKEPENTGELFF.

This chain connects TRBV9 to TRBJ1-1, with D hard to call. The CDR3 runs 15 residues. Trimming stripped 0 bases from V and 0 bases from J, with 9 bases between. The germline V gene encodes CDR1 SGDLS and CDR2 YYNGEE. Here the CDR3 reads CASSVAPTMNTEAFF. CDR3 coding DNA: TGTGCCAGCAGCGTAGCTCCCACTATGAACACTGAAGCTTTCTTT.

V gene TRBV30 combines with J gene TRBJ2-1; D assignment may be TRBD1 or TRBD2 (5 bases each). Germline-derived CDR1 and CDR2 are GTSNPN and SVGIG (reference sequence). V lost 3 bases and J 4 bases, leaving 13 bases between the germline ends. The length of the CDR3 is 14 residues. CDR3 DNA sequence: TGTGCCTGGAGAGGGGTAGCGTATTACAATGAGCAGTTCTTC. This translates into CAWRGVAYYNEQFF.

This rearrangement joins TRBV2 to TRBJ2-2, with a tentative D call TRBD1 (5 bases). Trimming removed 6 bases at V and 3 bases at J, with 11 bases between. Germline assignment: CDR1 SNHLY and CDR2 FYNNEI. The CDR3 totals 14 residues. The CDR3 protein is CASSSGWDTGELFF. CDR3 DNA sequence: TGTGCCAGCAGCTCAGGGTGGGACACCGGGGAGCTGTTTTTT.

V gene TRBV6-6 combines with J gene TRBJ1-1; 8 bases line up with TRBD1. The length of the CDR3 is 15 residues. Germline V gene data show CDR1 as MNHNY and CDR2 as SVGAGI (reference sequence). V lost 7 bases, J lost 1 base, and 8 bases stayed unmatched. The CDR3 sequence: CASTALDRENTEAFF. The CDR3 coding sequence is TGTGCCAGCACCGCCTTGGACAGGGAGAACACTGAAGCTTTCTTT.